The clone carrying this T cell receptor beta chain has only a few counts. Antigen specificity is unknown. This record belongs to a study of T cells after yellow fever vaccination. The CDR3 consists of 14 residues. V was clipped by 3 bases and J by 6 bases, with 17 bases between them. CDR1 and CDR2 from the germline V gene are SQVTM and ANQGSEA. General observations from the study: Highly abundant clonotypes carried over from the bulk population could end up in FACS-sorted repertoires as contaminants.

Via MiXCR, TCRdb re-called the 5' RACE reads, giving one row per CDR3 protein. The sample records 55,000 to 70,000 distinct CDR3 sequences, over 6.5% being singletons. This clonotype was obtained from a man aged 18 to 29 who received the YFV17D yellow fever vaccine. The J gene is TRBJ1-2, the V gene TRBV29-1, with D unclear. The sample in question was CD8+ T cells sorted from PBMCs, obtained roughly 47 days after the first yellow fever vaccination. CDR3 sequence reads: CSVDFVADPHGYTF. The CDR3, as DNA: TGCAGCGTTGATTTTGTGGCAGACCCTCATGGCTACACCTTC.